This entry lists 7 T cell receptor beta chains sequenced from one sample in a study of blood T cell repertoires in COVID-19. Measured with immunoSEQ multiplex PCR; TCRdb has only the in-frame clones, and not every one. Among approximately 180,000 clones listed, approximately 85% were seen once. The source material was PBMCs or T cells enriched from blood (not recorded which). These receptors were obtained from a man aged 35-49 years who had recovered from COVID-19.

The chain combines TRBV7-9 with TRBJ1-5; D not certain. Germline lookup yields CDR1 SEHNR and CDR2 FQNEAQ (reference sequence). The CDR3 runs 14 residues. V lost 3 bases and J 0 bases, leaving 6 bases between the germline ends. Here the CDR3 DNA reads TGTGCCAGCAGCTTCGCGGATAGCAATCAGCCCCAGCATTTT. Translating it yields CASSFADSNQPQHF.

This chain joins TRBV4-2 and TRBJ2-7; 7 bases are shared with TRBD2. Trimming at V came to 6 bases and at J to 4 bases, leaving 6 bases not matched to a gene. CDR3 length equals 13 residues. CDR1 and CDR2 (germline): LGHNA, YNFKEQ. The CDR3: CASRGREPYEQYF. CDR3 DNA sequence: TGTGCCAGCAGGGGGCGGGAGCCGTACGAGCAGTACTTC.

The chain uses TRBV9 and TRBJ2-5; 8 bases are shared with TRBD1. The CDR3 loop spans 16 amino acids. Germline trimming cut 3 bases from V and 4 bases from J; bases unmatched to any gene: 11. Germline V gives CDR1 SGDLS, CDR2 YYNGEE. This CDR3 reads CASSGSPGRGRETQYF. The CDR3 DNA reads as TGTGCCAGCAGCGGAAGCCCGGGCAGGGGGCGAGAGACCCAGTACTTC.

V is TRBV6-5 and J is TRBJ1-1, with 7 bases matching TRBD1. Trimming cost V 6 bases and J 6 bases; bases outside gene matches: 10. The CDR3 length is 14 residues. CDR1 and CDR2 from the germline V gene are MNHEY and SVGAGI. CDR3 DNA sequence: TGTGCCAGCAGCGAGGGGGCCTTAGGGGCTGAAGCTTTCTTT. Residues: CASSEGALGAEAFF.

With respect to this clone: The junction departs from the called germline gene at one end, perhaps through a read error. V and J are TRBV7-2 and TRBJ1-2, with 7 bases aligning to TRBD1. CDR1 is SGHTA and CDR2 is FQGNSA in the germline V gene. The CDR3 spans 15 residues. This chain's CDR3 is CASSLGGFGTAGPDF. The CDR3 DNA reads as TGTGCCAGCAGCTTAGGCGGATTTGGGACAGCCGGGCCGGATTTC.

This chain links TRBV19 with TRBJ1-5; tentatively, D is TRBD1 (6 bases). V lost 5 bases, J lost 3 bases, and 20 bases lay in between. This CDR3 comprises 17 residues. Germline V gene lookup returns CDR1 LNHDA and CDR2 SQIVND (reference sequence). In DNA form, the CDR3 reads TGTGCCAGTAGTTCAGGCACAGGGAGAGCTTTCAATCAGCCCCAGCATTTT. This translates into CASSSGTGRAFNQPQHF.

The rearrangement links TRBV14 to TRBJ1-1, with D possibly being TRBD1 (6 bases). There are 15 residues in the CDR3. Trimming left V 3 bases short and J 4 bases short, with 15 bases between. CDR1 SGHDN and CDR2 FVKESK come from the germline V gene. The CDR3 coding sequence is TGTGCCAGCAGCCACTCACCGCAGGGGTTCACTGAAGCTTTCTTT. Translated, it gives CASSHSPQGFTEAFF.